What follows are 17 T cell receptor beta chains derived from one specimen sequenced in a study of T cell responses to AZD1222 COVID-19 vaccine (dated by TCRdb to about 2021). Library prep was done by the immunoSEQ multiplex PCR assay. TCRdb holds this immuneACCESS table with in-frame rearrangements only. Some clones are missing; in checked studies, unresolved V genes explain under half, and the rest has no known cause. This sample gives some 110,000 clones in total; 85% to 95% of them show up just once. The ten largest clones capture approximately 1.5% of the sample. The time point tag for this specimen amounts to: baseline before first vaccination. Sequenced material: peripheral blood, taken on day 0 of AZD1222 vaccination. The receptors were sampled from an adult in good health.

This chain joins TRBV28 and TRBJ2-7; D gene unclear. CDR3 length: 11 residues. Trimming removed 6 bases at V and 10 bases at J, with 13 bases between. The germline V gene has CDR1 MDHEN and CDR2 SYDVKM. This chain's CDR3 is CASSQRTTQYV. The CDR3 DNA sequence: TGTGCCAGCAGCCAGAGAACAACACAGTACGTC.

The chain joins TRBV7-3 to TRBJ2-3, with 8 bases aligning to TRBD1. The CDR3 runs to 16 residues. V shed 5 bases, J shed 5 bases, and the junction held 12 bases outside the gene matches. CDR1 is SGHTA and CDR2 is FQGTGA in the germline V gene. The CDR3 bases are TGTGCCAGCAGCAAGCAAACCAGGGGGCGAAGAGATACGCAGTATTTT. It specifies CASSKQTRGRRDTQYF.

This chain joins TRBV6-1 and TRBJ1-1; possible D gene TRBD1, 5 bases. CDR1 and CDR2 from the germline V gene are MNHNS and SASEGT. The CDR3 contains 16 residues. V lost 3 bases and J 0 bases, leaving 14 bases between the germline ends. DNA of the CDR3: TGTGCCAGCAGTGACAGGGTAGGTTGGTTGAACACTGAAGCTTTCTTT. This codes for CASSDRVGWLNTEAFF.

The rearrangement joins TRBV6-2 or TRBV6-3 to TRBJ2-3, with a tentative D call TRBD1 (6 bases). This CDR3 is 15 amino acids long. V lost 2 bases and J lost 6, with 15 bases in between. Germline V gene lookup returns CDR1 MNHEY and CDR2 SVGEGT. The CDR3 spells CASSYGGAVYDTQYF. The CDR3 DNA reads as TGTGCCAGCAGTTACGGGGGCGCGGTCTATGATACGCAGTATTTT.

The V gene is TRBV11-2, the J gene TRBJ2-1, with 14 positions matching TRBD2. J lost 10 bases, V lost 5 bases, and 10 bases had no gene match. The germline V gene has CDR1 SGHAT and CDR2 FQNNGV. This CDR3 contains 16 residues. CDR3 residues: CASSPSTSGGGSEQFF. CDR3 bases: TGTGCCAGCAGCCCTTCGACTAGCGGGGGGGGTTCGGAGCAGTTCTTC.

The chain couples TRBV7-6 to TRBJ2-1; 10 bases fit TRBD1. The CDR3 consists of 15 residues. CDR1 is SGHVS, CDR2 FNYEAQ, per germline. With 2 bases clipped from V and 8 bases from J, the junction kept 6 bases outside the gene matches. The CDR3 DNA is TGTGCCAGCAGCTTACCCGGGACAGGGGAGCATGAGCAGTTCTTC. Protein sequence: CASSLPGTGEHEQFF.

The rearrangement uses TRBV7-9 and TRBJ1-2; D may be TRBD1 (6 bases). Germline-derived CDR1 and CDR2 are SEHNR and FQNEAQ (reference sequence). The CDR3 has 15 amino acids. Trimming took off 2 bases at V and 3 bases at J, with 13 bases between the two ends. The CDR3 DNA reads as TGTGCCAGCAGCTTATGGGGGGGCAACGACTATGGCTACACCTTC. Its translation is CASSLWGGNDYGYTF.

This chain's CDR3 is CASSGTGNWGEKLFF. Written as DNA, the CDR3 is TGTGCCAGCAGCGGGACAGGGAATTGGGGTGAAAAACTGTTTTTT. The V gene is TRBV9, the J gene TRBJ1-4; 8 bases fit TRBD1. This CDR3 spans 15 amino acids. Germline V gene lookup returns CDR1 SGDLS and CDR2 YYNGEE. The ends lost 3 bases at V and 7 bases at J; junction bases unmatched: 8.

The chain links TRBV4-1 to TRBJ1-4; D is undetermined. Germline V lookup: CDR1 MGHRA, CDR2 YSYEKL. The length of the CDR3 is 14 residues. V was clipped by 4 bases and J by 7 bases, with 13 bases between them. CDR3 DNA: TGCGCCAGCAGCCGGGCCCCAACGGGTGAAAAACTGTTTTTT. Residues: CASSRAPTGEKLFF.

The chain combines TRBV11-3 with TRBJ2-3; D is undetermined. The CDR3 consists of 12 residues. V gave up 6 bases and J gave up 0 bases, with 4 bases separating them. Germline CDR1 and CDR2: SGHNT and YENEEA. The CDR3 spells CASSLSTDTQYF. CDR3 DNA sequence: TGTGCCAGCAGTCTCAGCACAGATACGCAGTATTTT. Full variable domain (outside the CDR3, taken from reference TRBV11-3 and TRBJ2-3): EAGVVQSPRYKIIEKKQPVAFWCNPISGHNTLYWYLQNLGQGPELLIRYENEEAVDDSQLPKDRFSAERLKGVDSTLKIQPAELGDSAVYLCASSLSTDTQYFGPGTRLTVL.

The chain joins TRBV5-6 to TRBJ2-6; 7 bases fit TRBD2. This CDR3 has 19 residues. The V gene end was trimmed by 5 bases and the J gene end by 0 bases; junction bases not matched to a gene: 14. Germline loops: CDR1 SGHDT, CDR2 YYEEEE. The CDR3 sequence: CASRWLADTKASGANVLTF. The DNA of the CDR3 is TGTGCCAGCAGATGGCTAGCGGATACCAAAGCCTCTGGGGCCAACGTCCTGACTTTC.

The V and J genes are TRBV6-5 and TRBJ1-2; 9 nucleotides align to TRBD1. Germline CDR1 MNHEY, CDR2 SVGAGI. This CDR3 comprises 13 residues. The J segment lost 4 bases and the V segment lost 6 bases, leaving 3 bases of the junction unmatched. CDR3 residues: CASRDRGIYGYTF. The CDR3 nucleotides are TGTGCCAGCAGGGACAGGGGTATCTATGGCTACACCTTC.

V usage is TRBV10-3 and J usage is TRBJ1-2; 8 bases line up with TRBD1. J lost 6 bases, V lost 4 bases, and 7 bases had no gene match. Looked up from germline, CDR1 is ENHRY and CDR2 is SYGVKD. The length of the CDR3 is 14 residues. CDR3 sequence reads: CAISGGQGRDGYTF. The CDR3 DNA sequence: TGTGCCATCAGTGGTGGACAGGGAAGGGATGGCTACACCTTC.

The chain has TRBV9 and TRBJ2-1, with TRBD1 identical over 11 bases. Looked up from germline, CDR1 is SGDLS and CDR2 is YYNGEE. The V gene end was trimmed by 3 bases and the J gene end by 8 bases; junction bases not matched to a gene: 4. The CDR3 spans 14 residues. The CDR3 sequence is CASSAWTGGDEQFF. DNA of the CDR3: TGTGCCAGCAGCGCATGGACAGGGGGCGATGAGCAGTTCTTC.

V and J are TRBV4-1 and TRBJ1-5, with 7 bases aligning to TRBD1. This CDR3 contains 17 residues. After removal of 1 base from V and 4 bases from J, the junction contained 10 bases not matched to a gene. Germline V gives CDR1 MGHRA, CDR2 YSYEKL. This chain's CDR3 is CASSQGNWDSRNQPQHF. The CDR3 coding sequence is TGCGCCAGCAGCCAAGGGAACTGGGACAGCCGAAATCAGCCCCAGCATTTT.

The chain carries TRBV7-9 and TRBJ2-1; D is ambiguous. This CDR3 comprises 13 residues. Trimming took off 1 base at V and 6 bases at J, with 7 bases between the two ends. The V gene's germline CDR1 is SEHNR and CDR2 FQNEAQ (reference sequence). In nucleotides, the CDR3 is TGTGCCAGCAGCTTAGGTACCAGCAATGAGCAGTTCTTC. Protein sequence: CASSLGTSNEQFF.

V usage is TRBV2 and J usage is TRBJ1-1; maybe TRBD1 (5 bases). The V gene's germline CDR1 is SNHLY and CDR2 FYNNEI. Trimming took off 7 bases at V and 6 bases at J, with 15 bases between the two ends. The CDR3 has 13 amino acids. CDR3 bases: TGTGCCAGCACAGTAAGGGAAGGGGCTGAAGCTTTCTTT. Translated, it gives CASTVREGAEAFF.